This T cell receptor (beta chain) was found in a study of cytomegalovirus exposure and HLA in healthy donors. PCR involved 60 Vbeta and 13 Jbeta primers. TCRdb's copy holds only in-frame clones and misses some; the assay was immunoSEQ multiplex PCR. The sample lists 70,000 to 95,000 clones, around 77% occurring once. The CDR3 length is 16 residues. The source material was PBMCs. The TCR originated in a man aged 50 to 60 in good health and CMV-seronegative. The rearrangement uses TRBV21-1 and TRBJ2-7; no DNA check was done on the table's D call, TRBD1. TRBV21-1 corresponds to a pseudogene. CDR3 amino acids: CASSKDDRAFSYEQYF. CDR3 in DNA: TGTGCCAGCAGCAAGGACGACAGGGCCTTTTCCTACGAGCAGTACTTC.